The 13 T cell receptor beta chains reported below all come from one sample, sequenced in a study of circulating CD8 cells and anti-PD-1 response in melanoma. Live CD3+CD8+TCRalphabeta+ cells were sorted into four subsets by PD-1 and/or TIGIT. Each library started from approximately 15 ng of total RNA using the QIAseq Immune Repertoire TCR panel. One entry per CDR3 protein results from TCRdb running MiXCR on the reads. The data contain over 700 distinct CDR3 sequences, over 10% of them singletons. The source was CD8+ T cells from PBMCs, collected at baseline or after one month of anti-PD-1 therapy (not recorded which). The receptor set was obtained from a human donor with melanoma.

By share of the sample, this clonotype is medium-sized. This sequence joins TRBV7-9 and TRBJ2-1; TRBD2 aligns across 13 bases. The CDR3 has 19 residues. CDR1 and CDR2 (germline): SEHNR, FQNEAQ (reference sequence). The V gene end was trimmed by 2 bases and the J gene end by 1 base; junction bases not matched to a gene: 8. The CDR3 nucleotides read TGTGCCAGCAGCTTATCCCTTACTAGCGGGGGGGTGTCCTACAATGAGCAGTTCTTC. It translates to CASSLSLTSGGVSYNEQFF.

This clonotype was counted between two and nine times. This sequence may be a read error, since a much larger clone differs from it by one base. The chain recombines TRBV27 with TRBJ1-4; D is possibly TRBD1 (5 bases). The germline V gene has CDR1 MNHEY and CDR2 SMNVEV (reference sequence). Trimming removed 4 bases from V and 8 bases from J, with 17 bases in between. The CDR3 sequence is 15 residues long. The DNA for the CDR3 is TGTGCCAGCAGTTCGTCCGGGACCTACGGAGAAAAACTGTTTTTT. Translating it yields CASSSSGTYGEKLFF.

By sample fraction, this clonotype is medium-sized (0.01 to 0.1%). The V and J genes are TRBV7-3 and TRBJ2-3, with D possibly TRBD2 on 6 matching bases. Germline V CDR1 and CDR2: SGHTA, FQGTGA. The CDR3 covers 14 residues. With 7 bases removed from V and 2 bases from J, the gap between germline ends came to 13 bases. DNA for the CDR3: TGTGCCAGCACTAGGGGAGGACCCACAGATACGCAGTATTTT. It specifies CASTRGGPTDTQYF.

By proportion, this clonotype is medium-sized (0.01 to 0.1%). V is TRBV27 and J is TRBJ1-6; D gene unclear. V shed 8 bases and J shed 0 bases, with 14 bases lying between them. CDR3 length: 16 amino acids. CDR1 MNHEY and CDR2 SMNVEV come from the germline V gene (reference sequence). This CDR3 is CASASNTVSYNSPLHF. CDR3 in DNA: TGTGCCAGCGCTTCCAATACAGTCTCCTATAATTCACCCCTCCACTTT.

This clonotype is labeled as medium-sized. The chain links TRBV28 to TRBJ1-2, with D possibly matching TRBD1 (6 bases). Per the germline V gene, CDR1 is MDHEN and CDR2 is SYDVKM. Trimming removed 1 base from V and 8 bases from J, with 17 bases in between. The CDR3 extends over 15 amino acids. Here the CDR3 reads CASSLSSWGQKGYTF. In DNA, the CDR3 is TGTGCCAGCAGTTTATCCTCGTGGGGGCAGAAAGGCTACACCTTC.

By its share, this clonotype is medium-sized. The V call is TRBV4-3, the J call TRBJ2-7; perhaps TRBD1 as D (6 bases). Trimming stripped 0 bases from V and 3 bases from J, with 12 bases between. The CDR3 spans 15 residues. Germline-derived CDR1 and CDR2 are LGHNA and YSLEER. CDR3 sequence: CASSQDWGQFYEQYF. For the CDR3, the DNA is TGCGCCAGCAGCCAAGATTGGGGGCAGTTCTACGAGCAGTACTTC.

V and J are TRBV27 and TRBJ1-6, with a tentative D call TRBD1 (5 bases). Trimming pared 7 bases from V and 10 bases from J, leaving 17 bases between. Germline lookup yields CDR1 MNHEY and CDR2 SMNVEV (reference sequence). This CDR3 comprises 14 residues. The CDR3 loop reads CASTVAGPDSPLHF. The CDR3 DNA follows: TGTGCCAGCACCGTGGCGGGGCCAGACTCACCCCTCCACTTT.

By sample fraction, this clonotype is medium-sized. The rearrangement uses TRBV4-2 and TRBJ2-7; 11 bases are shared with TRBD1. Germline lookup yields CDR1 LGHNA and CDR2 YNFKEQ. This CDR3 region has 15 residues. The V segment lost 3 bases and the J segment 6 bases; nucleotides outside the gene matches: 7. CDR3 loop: CASSHRRTGGGEQYF. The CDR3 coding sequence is TGTGCCAGCAGCCACCGAAGGACAGGGGGCGGCGAGCAGTACTTC.

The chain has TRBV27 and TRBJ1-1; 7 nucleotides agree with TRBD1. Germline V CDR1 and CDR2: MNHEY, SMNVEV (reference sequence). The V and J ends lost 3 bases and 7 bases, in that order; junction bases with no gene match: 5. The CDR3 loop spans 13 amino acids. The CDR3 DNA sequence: TGTGCCAGCAGTTTGACAGGGAGTGATGAAGCTTTCTTT. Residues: CASSLTGSDEAFF.

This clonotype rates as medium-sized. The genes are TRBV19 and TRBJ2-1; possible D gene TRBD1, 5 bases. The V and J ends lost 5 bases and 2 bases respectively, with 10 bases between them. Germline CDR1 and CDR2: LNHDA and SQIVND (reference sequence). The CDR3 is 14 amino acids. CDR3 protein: CASSGQGTYNEQFF. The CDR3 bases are TGTGCCAGTAGTGGGCAGGGCACCTACAATGAGCAGTTCTTC.

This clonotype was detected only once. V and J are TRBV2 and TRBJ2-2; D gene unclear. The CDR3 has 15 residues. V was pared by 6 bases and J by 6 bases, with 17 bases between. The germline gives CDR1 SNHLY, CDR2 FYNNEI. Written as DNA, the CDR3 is TGTGCCAGCAGCTCAGGAAAGCTGATTCCCGGGGAGCTGTTTTTT. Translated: CASSSGKLIPGELFF.

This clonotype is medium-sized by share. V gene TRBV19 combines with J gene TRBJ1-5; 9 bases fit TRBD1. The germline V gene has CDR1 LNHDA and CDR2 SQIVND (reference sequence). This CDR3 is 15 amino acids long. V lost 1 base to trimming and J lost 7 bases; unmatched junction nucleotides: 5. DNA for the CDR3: TGTGCCAGTAGTATAGGGACAGGGGTTGGGCAGCCCCAGCATTTT. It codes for CASSIGTGVGQPQHF. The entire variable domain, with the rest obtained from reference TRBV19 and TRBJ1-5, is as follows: DGGITQSPKYLFRKEGQNVTLSCEQNLNHDAMYWYRQDPGQGLRLIYYSQIVNDFQKGDIAEGYSVSREKKESFPLTVTSAQKNPTAFYLCASSIGTGVGQPQHFGDGTRLSIL.

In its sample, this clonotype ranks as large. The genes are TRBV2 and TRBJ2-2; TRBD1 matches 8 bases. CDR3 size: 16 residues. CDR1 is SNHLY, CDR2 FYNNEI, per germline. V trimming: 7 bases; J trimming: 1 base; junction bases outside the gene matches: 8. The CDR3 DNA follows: TGTGCCAGCACACATCGGACAGGGAGGAACACCGGGGAGCTGTTTTTT. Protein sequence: CASTHRTGRNTGELFF.